Presented here are 10 T cell receptor beta chains from one specimen sequenced in a study of blood T cells in healthy people across ages. Then a second PCR, running roughly 7 to 11 cycles, was carried out with a sample-barcoded 5' primer and a J-beta primer mix. One entry per CDR3 protein results from TCRdb running MiXCR on the 5' RACE reads. This sample has 1.4 million or so distinct CDR3 sequences, with 40% to 45% found just once. Sample: blood. Source of these receptors: a woman aged 18-30 years in good health.

This chain joins TRBV14 and TRBJ1-1; D remains unclear. CDR1 is SGHDN, CDR2 FVKESK, per germline. The V and J ends lost 0 bases and 10 bases respectively, with 12 bases between them. This CDR3 comprises 13 residues. The CDR3 DNA follows: TGTGCCAGCAGCCAAGATAGGAGTCCCGCAGCTTTCTTT. Its protein product is CASSQDRSPAAFF. Complete variable domain (other parts from reference TRBV14 and TRBJ1-1): EAGVTQFPSHSVIEKGQTVTLRCDPISGHDNLYWYRRVMGKEIKFLLHFVKESKQDESGMPNNRFLAERTGGTYSTLKVQPAELEDSGVYFCASSQDRSPAAFFGQGTRLTVV.

J is TRBJ1-2 and V is TRBV28; TRBD1 agrees at 7 bases. Germline V gene lookup returns CDR1 MDHEN and CDR2 SYDVKM. J lost 4 bases, V lost 7 bases, and 15 bases had no gene match. CDR3 length: 16 residues. CDR3 loop: CASTVRGTVLGYGYTF. The DNA of the CDR3 is TGTGCCAGCACCGTTAGGGGGACAGTTCTAGGCTATGGCTACACCTTC.

This chain joins TRBV6-1 and TRBJ2-7; 8 nucleotides agree with TRBD2. The CDR3 sequence is 14 residues long. The V segment lost 9 bases and the J segment 0 bases; nucleotides outside the gene matches: 7. Germline lookup yields CDR1 MNHNS and CDR2 SASEGT. The CDR3 spells CASSGELSSYEQYF. The CDR3 DNA reads TGTGCCAGTAGCGGGGAACTCTCCTCCTACGAGCAGTACTTC.

The chain couples TRBV7-2 to TRBJ2-1, with TRBD2 identical over 11 bases. Trimming took 7 bases from V and 4 from J; bases not matched to a gene: 3. In germline, CDR1 is SGHTA, CDR2 FQGNSA. The CDR3 loop spans 14 amino acids. The CDR3 DNA reads as TGTGCCAGCAACACTAGCGGGAGATACAATGAGCAGTTCTTC. It encodes CASNTSGRYNEQFF. Looking up the rest from reference TRBV7-2 and TRBJ2-1 gives the full variable domain: GAGVSQSPSNKVTEKGKDVELRCDPISGHTALYWYRQSLGQGLEFLIYFQGNSAPDKSGLPSDRFSAERTGGSVSTLTIQRTQQEDSAVYLCASNTSGRYNEQFFGPGTRLTVL.

The chain has TRBV6-2 or TRBV6-3 and TRBJ2-5, with D perhaps TRBD1 (7 bases). The CDR3 extends over 15 amino acids. Trimming removed 5 bases from V and 4 bases from J, with 17 bases in between. Germline V gene data show CDR1 as MNHEY and CDR2 as SVGEGT. The CDR3 region has the DNA TGTGCCAGCAGTCCTCAGGCAGGGGGGAGAGAGACCCAGTACTTC. It encodes CASSPQAGGRETQYF.

There are a few counts of this clonotype. This chain links TRBV27 with TRBJ2-1; possibly TRBD1 for D (5 bases). With 2 bases removed from V and 6 bases from J, the gap between germline ends came to 11 bases. This CDR3 spans 14 amino acids. The V gene's germline CDR1 is MNHEY and CDR2 SMNVEV (reference sequence). The CDR3 DNA reads as TGTGCCAGCAGTTTAAACGCCAGGGTCAATGAGCAGTTCTTC. Its translation: CASSLNARVNEQFF.

The V and J genes are TRBV6-5 and TRBJ2-4; D call uncertain. The J call may be mistaken, given a closer DNA end match to TRBJ2-5. Germline loops: CDR1 MNHEY, CDR2 SVGAGI. The CDR3 is made up of 13 amino acids. CDR3 sequence reads: CASSSRSTETQYF. The CDR3 DNA reads TGTGCCAGCAGTTCCAGATCTACTGAGACCCAGTACTTC.

Only a few counts were recorded for this clonotype. The gene calls are TRBV7-6 and TRBJ2-1; D is perhaps TRBD2 (6 bases). The J call is uncertain, as TRBJ2-7 better fits the DNA end. The CDR3 is made up of 14 amino acids. Germline CDR1 is SGHVS and CDR2 is FNYEAQ. The CDR3 nucleotides are TGTGCCAGCAGCTTCGGGGGAATGTTAGATGAGCAGTACTTC. Amino acid sequence: CASSFGGMLDEQYF.

This sequence joins TRBV5-1 and TRBJ1-2; D is uncertain. The germline V gene has CDR1 SGHRS and CDR2 YFSETQ. The CDR3 extends over 14 amino acids. V lost 0 bases and J lost 6, with 12 bases in between. CDR3 bases: TGCGCCAGCAGCTTGGCCGGACGGACGGATGGCTACACCTTC. Protein product: CASSLAGRTDGYTF.

This clonotype was picked up a small number of times. The rearrangement joins TRBV12-3 or TRBV12-4 to TRBJ2-7; 10 positions match TRBD2. CDR3 length equals 17 residues. With 2 bases clipped from V and 2 bases from J, the junction kept 9 bases outside the gene matches. CDR3 amino acids: CASSLRRGLASTYEQYF. The CDR3 DNA follows: TGTGCCAGCAGTTTAAGGAGGGGACTAGCGAGTACCTACGAGCAGTACTTC.